This TCR beta chain was identified during a study of blood T cell repertoires in COVID-19. The wider study: Samples taken during acute and convalescent COVID-19 were collected in the United States, Italy and Spain. T cells, B-cell-depleted T cells, or PBMCs supplied cDNA or gDNA.

Study processing details: Reference gene primers were amplified, and this amplification served to estimate nucleated cell counts. Sequencing used immunoSEQ multiplex PCR; TCRdb keeps in-frame clones, though not all of them. Clonal size and the V and J genes are those of that table, whereas D and trimming came from the DNA. The table shows approximately 350,000 clones, with about 83% occurring only once. V was clipped by 11 bases and J by 9 bases; unmatched bases: 13. CDR1 WNHNN and CDR2 SYGVQD come from the germline V gene (reference sequence). The CDR3 length is 13 residues. The chain employs TRBV10-1 and TRBJ1-5; TRBD1 agrees at 7 bases. The clonotype originates from a man aged 25 to 45 with active or convalescent COVID-19. The sample consisted of peripheral blood. The CDR3 region is CAGRQGRRGPQHF. DNA of the CDR3: TGCGCCGGCCGACAGGGCAGAAGGGGGCCCCAGCATTTT.